This TCR beta chain comes out of a study of blood T cell repertoires in COVID-19. Overall study context: T cells, B-cell-depleted T cells, or PBMCs provided the cDNA or gDNA that served as material.

From germline, CDR1 is LNHDA and CDR2 SQIVND (reference sequence). The V end lost 6 bases, the J end lost 4 bases, and 6 bases lay between the germline ends. CDR3 length: 11 amino acids. Sequencing was performed with immunoSEQ multiplex PCR; in TCRdb, only in-frame clones are kept and a portion is missing. The table has under 500,000 clones, more than 80% seen once. Grouping used clinical history reported by participants in a survey and questionnaire. Sequencing input: PBMCs or T cells enriched from blood (not recorded which). The chain combines TRBV19 with TRBJ1-1; D is perhaps TRBD1 (5 bases). The sequence derives from a man in his thirties or forties who had recovered from COVID-19. CDR3 sequence reads: CASRTGTEAFF. The CDR3 nucleotides are TGTGCCAGTAGAACAGGCACTGAAGCTTTCTTT. The full variable domain, its missing parts supplied by reference TRBV19 and TRBJ1-1, is DGGITQSPKYLFRKEGQNVTLSCEQNLNHDAMYWYRQDPGQGLRLIYYSQIVNDFQKGDIAEGYSVSREKKESFPLTVTSAQKNPTAFYLCASRTGTEAFFGQGTRLTVV.